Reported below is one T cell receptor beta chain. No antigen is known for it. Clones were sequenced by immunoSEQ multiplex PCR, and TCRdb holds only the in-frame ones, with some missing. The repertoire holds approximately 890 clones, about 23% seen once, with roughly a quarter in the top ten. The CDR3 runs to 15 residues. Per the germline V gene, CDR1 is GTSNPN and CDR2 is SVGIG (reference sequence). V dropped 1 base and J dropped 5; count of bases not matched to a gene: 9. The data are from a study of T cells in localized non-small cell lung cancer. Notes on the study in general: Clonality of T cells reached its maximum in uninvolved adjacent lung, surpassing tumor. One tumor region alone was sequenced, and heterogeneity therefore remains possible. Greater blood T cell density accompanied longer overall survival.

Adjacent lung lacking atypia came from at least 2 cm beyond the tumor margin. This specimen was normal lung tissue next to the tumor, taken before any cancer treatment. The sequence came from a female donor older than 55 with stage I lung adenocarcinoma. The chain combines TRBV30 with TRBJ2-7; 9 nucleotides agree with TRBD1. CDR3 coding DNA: TGTGCCTGGAGTGATGGACAGGGGCTTAGCGACGAGCAGTACTTC. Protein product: CAWSDGQGLSDEQYF.